One sample yielded the 6 T cell receptor beta chains listed below, sequenced in a study of early T cells in non-severe SARS-CoV-2 infection. TCRdb redid the calling of the 5' RACE reads with MiXCR, one entry per CDR3 protein. The table shows approximately 46,000 distinct CDR3 sequences, with around 6.1% occurring only once. Source material: whole blood. The receptors were gathered from an adult who was a healthcare worker with PCR-confirmed SARS-CoV-2 infection or an uninfected control (not recorded which).

This clonotype turned up a few times. V and J are TRBV6-6 and TRBJ1-4; D is possibly TRBD1 (6 bases). The CDR3 totals 15 residues. Trimming took 5 bases from V and 0 from J, leaving 10 bases between them. Germline loops: CDR1 MNHNY, CDR2 SVGAGI (reference sequence). CDR3 DNA sequence: TGTGCCAGCAGTAATGACAGGACAACTAATGAAAAACTGTTTTTT. Translation gives CASSNDRTTNEKLFF.

This clonotype has ten or more counts. The J gene is TRBJ2-7, the V gene TRBV20-1; D is possibly TRBD1 (5 bases). The CDR3 is 14 amino acids. The V and J ends lost 6 bases and 6 bases respectively, with 21 bases between them. CDR1 and CDR2 from the germline V gene are DFQATT and SNEGSKA (reference sequence). CDR3 coding DNA: TGCAGTGCCTACAGACAGTCCTTAACGGGCGAGCAGTACTTC. Its translation: CSAYRQSLTGEQYF.

This clonotype has more than one count but fewer than ten. The chain uses TRBV11-2 and TRBJ2-7; 10 bases map to TRBD1. J was trimmed by 3 bases and V by 9 bases; bases with no gene match: 8. The CDR3 sequence is 14 residues long. Germline CDR1 SGHAT, CDR2 FQNNGV. CDR3 bases: TGTGCCAGATCCGGCAGGACAGGGGGCTACGAGCAGTACTTC. Encoded protein: CARSGRTGGYEQYF.

This clonotype occurred many times. The chain recombines TRBV4-2 with TRBJ2-3; 14 nucleotides agree with TRBD2. The V gene end was trimmed by 1 base and the J gene end by 0 bases; junction bases not matched to a gene: 3. The CDR3 is made up of 18 amino acids. Germline CDR1 is LGHNA and CDR2 is YNFKEQ. The CDR3 bases are TGTGCCAGCAGCCAAGGACTAGCGGGGGGGCCTAGCACAGATACGCAGTATTTT. Translating it yields CASSQGLAGGPSTDTQYF.

This clonotype was seen repeatedly, ten times or more. This chain connects TRBV7-9 to TRBJ2-1; 7 bases are shared with TRBD1. CDR3 size: 14 residues. The ends lost 6 bases at V and 5 bases at J; junction bases unmatched: 7. CDR1 SEHNR and CDR2 FQNEAQ come from the germline V gene (reference sequence). CDR3 sequence (DNA): TGTGCCAGCAGAGGAATGGGACAGAACAATGAGCAGTTCTTC. This codes for CASRGMGQNNEQFF.

This clonotype has just a few counts. The V gene is TRBV2, the J gene TRBJ2-7; 7 bases fit TRBD1. With 6 bases clipped from V and 3 bases from J, the junction kept 5 bases outside the gene matches. Germline-derived CDR1 and CDR2 are SNHLY and FYNNEI. The CDR3 totals 13 residues. CDR3 loop: CASRPGTDYEQYF. As DNA, the CDR3 is TGTGCCAGCAGGCCCGGGACAGACTACGAGCAGTACTTC.